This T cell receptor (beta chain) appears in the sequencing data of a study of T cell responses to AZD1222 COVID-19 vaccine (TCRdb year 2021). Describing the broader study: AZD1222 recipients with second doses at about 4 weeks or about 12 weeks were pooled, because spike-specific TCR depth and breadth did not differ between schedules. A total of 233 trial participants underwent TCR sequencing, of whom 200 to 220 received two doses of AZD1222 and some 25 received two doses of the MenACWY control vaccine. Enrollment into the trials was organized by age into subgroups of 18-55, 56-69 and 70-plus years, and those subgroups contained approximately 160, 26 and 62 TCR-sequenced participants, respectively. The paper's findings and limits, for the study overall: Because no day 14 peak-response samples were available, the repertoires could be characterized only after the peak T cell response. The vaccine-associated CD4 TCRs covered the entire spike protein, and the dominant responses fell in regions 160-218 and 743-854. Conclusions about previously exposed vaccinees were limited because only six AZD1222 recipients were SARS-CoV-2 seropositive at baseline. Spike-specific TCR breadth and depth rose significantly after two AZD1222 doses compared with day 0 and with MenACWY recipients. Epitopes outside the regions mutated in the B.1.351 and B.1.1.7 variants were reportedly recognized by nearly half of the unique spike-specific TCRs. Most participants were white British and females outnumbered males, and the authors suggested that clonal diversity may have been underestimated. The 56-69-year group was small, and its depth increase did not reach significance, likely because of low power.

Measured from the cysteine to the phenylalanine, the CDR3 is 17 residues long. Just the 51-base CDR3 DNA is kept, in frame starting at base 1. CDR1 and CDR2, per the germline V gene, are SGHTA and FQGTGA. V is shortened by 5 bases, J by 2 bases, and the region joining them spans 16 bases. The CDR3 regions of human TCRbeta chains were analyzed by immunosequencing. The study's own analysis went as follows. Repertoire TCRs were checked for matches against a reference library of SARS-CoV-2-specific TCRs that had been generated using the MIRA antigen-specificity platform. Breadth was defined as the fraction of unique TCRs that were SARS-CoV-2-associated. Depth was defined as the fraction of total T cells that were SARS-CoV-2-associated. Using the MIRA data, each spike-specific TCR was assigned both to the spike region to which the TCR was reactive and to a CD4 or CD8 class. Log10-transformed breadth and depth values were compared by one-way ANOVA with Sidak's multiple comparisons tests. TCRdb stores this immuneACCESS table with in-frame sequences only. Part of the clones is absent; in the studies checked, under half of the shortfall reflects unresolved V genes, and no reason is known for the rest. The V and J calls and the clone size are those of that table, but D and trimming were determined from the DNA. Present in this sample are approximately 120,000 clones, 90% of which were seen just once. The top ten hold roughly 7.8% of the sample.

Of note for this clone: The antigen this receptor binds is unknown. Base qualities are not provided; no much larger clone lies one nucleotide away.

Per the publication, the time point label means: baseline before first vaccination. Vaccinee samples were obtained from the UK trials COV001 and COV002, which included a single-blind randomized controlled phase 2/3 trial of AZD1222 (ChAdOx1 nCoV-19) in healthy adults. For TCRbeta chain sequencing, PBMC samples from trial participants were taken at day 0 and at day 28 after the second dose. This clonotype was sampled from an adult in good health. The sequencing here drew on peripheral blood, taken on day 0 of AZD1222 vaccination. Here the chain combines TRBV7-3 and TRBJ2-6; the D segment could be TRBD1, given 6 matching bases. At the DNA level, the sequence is TGTGCCAGCAGCCCAAAGACCGGGACAACTGGGGCCAACGTCCTGACTTTC. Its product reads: CASSPKTGTTGANVLTF.